The T cell receptor beta chain described here comes from a study of cytomegalovirus exposure and HLA in healthy donors (dated by TCRdb to 2017 to 2019). About the full investigation: An earlier analysis of 587 of the donors reported 250 to 350 Gb of sequence data and about 120 million unique TCR beta sequences obtained from roughly 180 million T cells. In a later analysis, previously published TCR beta repertoires from several hundred donors were re-analyzed and high-resolution HLA genotyping was added so that TCR occurrence patterns could be studied. Among over 350 genotyped donors of the cohort, an average of around 240,000 unique TCR beta nucleotide sequences were sequenced per donor, 15% to 20% of them non-productive. HLA typing included class I and class II loci at four-digit resolution. About 5 DR-DQ haplotypes were handled as single units for association and clustering, since linkage in the cohort was strong. The study used immunosequencing to profile the T cell repertoires of some 600 subjects and linked those repertoires to cytomegalovirus serostatus. In an earlier analysis of over 550 of the donors, high-throughput TCR beta sequencing was used to judge whether each TCR beta V gene segment behaved as functional or pseudogenic. Roughly 300 gigabases of sequencing data and around 87 million unique TCR sequences were included in an early release covering around 600 HLA-typed donors. Among the roughly 400 genotyped donors, approximately 77% belonged to the genetic ancestry cluster associated with self-reported Caucasian donors. The study aimed to test whether signatures of past pathogen exposure could be identified by cataloging public T cell receptors. All discovery cohort repertoires had been generated on a single sequencing platform. The study combined high-throughput TCR immunosequencing, statistical association of individual TCRs with disease status, and machine learning to predict cytomegalovirus infection status. Donor age, sex, ethnicity and CMV serostatus were collected together with the repertoire data. Genome-wide SNP genotypes for about three fifths of the 666 donors were used in a later genetic analysis, which treated that subset as a discovery cohort. Rather than drawing on any new phenotypic data, the later analysis identified candidate immune exposures from TCR beta sequences and the way those sequences occurred across donors. Typing coverage differed by locus: A, B, C, DRB1 and DQB1 were typed in about 620-640 donors, DQA1 in 500 to 550, DPA1 in 600 to 610, and DPB1 in 450 to 490. In addition to the first cohort of around 670 subjects, a separate validation cohort of approximately 130 different subjects was used. The investigation overall reported the following: According to a later analysis, TCR association rates differed among HLA loci, with DRB1 alleles showing the most associated TCRs and HLA-C alleles showing the fewest. Several of the top co-occurrence clusters appeared to be linked to parvovirus B19, influenza, CMV and Epstein-Barr virus, according to a later analysis. A few of the identified cytomegalovirus-associated TCR beta chains were confirmed in vitro to be specific for cytomegalovirus antigens. A later analysis found that most CMV-associated TCR beta chains appeared HLA-restricted, with HLA associations seemingly driven largely by CMV exposure. Strong co-occurrence of HLA alleles, especially DR and DQ, made assigning TCR associations to individual alleles difficult. The study listed 170 or so TCR beta chains as associated with cytomegalovirus. A later genetic analysis associated a missense DCLRE1C variant with V-gene and J-gene trimming of TCR beta chains, and an independent cohort replicated the association. A further reported finding was that TCR beta sequences accurately predicted the HLA-A and HLA-B alleles for most subjects in the first cohort. In this cohort, only TCR beta chains were sequenced, and detectable features were limited by the absence of alpha or paired-chain data. In a later analysis, HLA-associated TCR beta chains were found to be more clonally expanded and to have lower generation probabilities than equally common non-associated chains. Approximately 16 rarely observed V segments, including chromosome 9 orphons, were excluded from the earlier analysis of almost 600 of the donors because counts were too low. Because HLA typing was missing for some donors at each locus, association tests included only the typed subset. A later genetic analysis reported fewer N-insertions in productive TCRs among donors in an Asian-associated ancestry cluster than the approximately 700-donor mean. A cluster of highly shared sequence variants was judged likely to represent a technical artifact of the sequencing pipeline. In both the original and validation cohorts, the classifier was reported to diagnose cytomegalovirus status with high specificity and sensitivity. Some IMGT-functional V segments, including TRBV6-2 and TRBV6-3, could not be distinguished by the 87-base-pair reads and were therefore excluded. According to the authors, the approach could potentially be generalized to other disease states and immunological phenotypes. For the cohort, immune exposure information was limited to CMV serostatus. A later analysis associated 16,951 TCR beta sequences with specific HLA alleles at a false discovery rate of 0.05. Across donors, most TCR sequences were observed very rarely, whereas some public TCRs were present in many individuals. Correlated functional status among segregating V segments might reflect linkage disequilibrium, but an unknown experimental factor could not be ruled out. In an earlier analysis of under 600 of the donors, most TCR beta V segments were observed in productive rearrangements about 87% or about 30% of the time, broadly matching IMGT annotations. The presence/absence analyses assumed that sequencing depth was roughly uniform across donors, and that assumption may not be true.

The cohort comprised fewer than 750 healthy bone marrow donors. At the time of sampling, every cohort member was nominally healthy, though immune exposures that went unrecorded were likely present. The donor was CMV seropositive and was included in the group of some 290 seropositive cohort members. A peripheral blood sample was collected from each donor, and TCR beta sequencing was performed on peripheral blood mononuclear cells. Genomic DNA was extracted from the blood cell samples with the Qiagen DNeasy Blood Extraction Kit. The germline V gene encodes CDR1 SGDLS and CDR2 YYNGEE. The CDR3 runs 15 residues from the cysteine to the phenylalanine. Here the CDR3 DNA is all that survives: 45 bases in frame from base 1. V was cut back by 4 bases and J by 0 bases, leaving a gap of 11 bases between them. A remark on this clone: The specificity of this receptor is unknown. Per-base qualities were not stored, and no clone one base away is much larger.

Libraries were constructed by the immunoSEQ multiplex PCR assay. The multiplex PCR relied on a mix of 60 forward primers for TCR Vbeta segments and 13 reverse primers for TCR Jbeta segments. Amplification of the CDR3 region of rearranged TCR beta genes was performed with a multiplex PCR assay on genomic DNA. The amplified TCR beta libraries were sequenced on the Illumina HiSeq System as 87-base-pair reads. On the authors' methods: Across the roughly 700 repertoires, a later analysis counted some 80 million unique TCR beta chains, 9.5 million to 12 million of which were shared by at least two donors. Raw reads were error-corrected and collapsed into unique sequences with a nearest-neighbor algorithm that merged closely related sequences to remove PCR and sequencing errors. V, D and J gene segments were assigned by aligning CDR3 sequences to IMGT reference sequences. For a sequence to be retained, a match of at least six nucleotides was required to both a V gene segment and a J gene segment. Rearrangements were classified as productive when the CDR3 lacked stop codons and remained in frame with V and J, and all other rearrangements were classified as non-productive. CDR3 was defined by IMGT convention, running from the second conserved V-encoded cysteine to the conserved J-encoded phenylalanine. Sequences without an unambiguous match to a single V gene segment were excluded from the earlier analysis of almost 600 of the donors. In an earlier analysis of 587 of the donors, a V segment was called functional when productive rearrangements were above 56.7%, and segregating when the standard deviation between donors exceeded 5%. To diagnose cytomegalovirus status from the catalog of TCR beta chain sequences, a statistical classification framework was built. In a later analysis, V and J genes were assigned by comparing TCR nucleotide sequences against IMGT/GENE-DB human TR gene sequences. Using the TCRdist pipeline, a later analysis assigned CDR3 sequences along with most-parsimonious VDJ recombination scenarios. In a later analysis, each TCR beta chain was defined by its CDR3 amino acid sequence together with its V-gene family, and reads lacking a unique V-gene family were excluded. In a later analysis, some 600 highly shared, low-generation-probability nucleotide sequences were removed to address suspected cross-contamination and a sequencing artifact. In a later analysis, a clonal expansion index was calculated for each public chain from normalized within-repertoire ranks of inferred template counts. In a later analysis, generation probabilities were computed with a VDJ recombination model fitted to out-of-frame rearrangements, and the resulting probabilities were checked against IGoR. A later analysis scored TCR-TCR, TCR-HLA and TCR-CMV co-occurrence with hypergeometric tests, applying a repertoire-size bias correction to TCR pairs. In a later analysis, false discovery rates were estimated by permuting HLA or CMV assignments 20 times. In a later analysis, co-occurring TCRs were grouped with DBSCAN, and TCRdist sequence similarity was added when clustering was performed within HLA-allele-positive subsets. Co-occurrence clustering excluded repertoires with fewer than 30,000 or more than 120,000 public chains, plus five with anomalous nucleotide sharing. Sourced from immuneACCESS, this table was stored by TCRdb with only in-frame sequences that have V and J called. A share of the clones is absent; for the studies checked, an unresolved V gene accounts for under half, and the remainder has no known explanation. V, J and clone size were drawn from that table, and D and trimming were deduced from the DNA. Counted in this sample were under 90,000 clones; roughly 67% of them appeared once. The ten largest clonotypes hold 7.5% to 9% of the sample.

Material: PBMCs. This sequence originates from a man in his forties in good health and CMV-seropositive. The sequence links TRBV9 to TRBJ2-1, and TRBD2 may be the D gene, going by 5 matching bases. The DNA sequence is TGTGCCAGCAGCCCGCTCCGGGGCTCCTACAATGAGCAGTTCTTC. This sequence encodes CASSPLRGSYNEQFF. Full variable domain (CDR3 extended with the reference TRBV9 and TRBJ2-1 proteins): DSGVTQTPKHLITATGQRVTLRCSPRSGDLSVYWYQQSLDQGLQFLIQYYNGEERAKGNILERFSAQQFPDLHSELNLSSLELGDSALYFCASSPLRGSYNEQFFGPGTRLTVL.